This TCR beta chain was recorded in a study of human T cells and chemical hapten exposure. TCRdb fed the RACE reads into MiXCR, producing one record per CDR3 protein. The sample lists some 400,000 distinct CDR3 sequences, around 5.5% occurring once. V gave up 3 bases and J gave up 2 bases, with 18 bases separating them. Germline CDR1 SGHAT, CDR2 FQNNGV. The CDR3 has 17 amino acids. This clonotype was counted between two and nine times. Time point in this sample: pre-sensitization, week 0. Treatment noted: therapeutic diphenylcyclopropenone sensitization with weekly scalp DPC. The rearrangement links TRBV11-2 to TRBJ2-3; D may be TRBD2 (5 bases). This TCR derives from a woman aged 50 to 60 with alopecia areata. Some clones in this sample may be carry-over from other donors' samples. The sequenced sample was whole blood, obtained in connection with sensitization to the hapten diphenylcyclopropenone (DPC). The CDR3 DNA follows: TGTGCCAGCAGCTTCCGGGGAGCCCCCCTAACCACAGATACGCAGTATTTT. As protein: CASSFRGAPLTTDTQYF.